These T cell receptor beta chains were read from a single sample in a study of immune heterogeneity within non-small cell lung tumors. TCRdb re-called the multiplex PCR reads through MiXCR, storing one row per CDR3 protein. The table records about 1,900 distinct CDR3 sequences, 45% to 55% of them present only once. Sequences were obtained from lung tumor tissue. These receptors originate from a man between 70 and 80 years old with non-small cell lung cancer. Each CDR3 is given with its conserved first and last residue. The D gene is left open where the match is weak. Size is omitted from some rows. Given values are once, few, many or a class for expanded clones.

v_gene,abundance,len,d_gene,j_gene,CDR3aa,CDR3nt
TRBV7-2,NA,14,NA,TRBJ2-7,CASSLGGARNEQYF,TGTGCCAGCAGCTTGGGGGGCGCGAGGAACGAGCAGTACTTC
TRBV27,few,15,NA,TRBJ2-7,CASSQVKGVRYEQYF,TGTGCCAGCAGTCAGGTAAAGGGCGTACGCTACGAGCAGTACTTC
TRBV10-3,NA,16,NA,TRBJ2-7,CAISESSGVYSYEQYF,TGTGCCATCAGTGAGTCGAGTGGGGTATACTCCTACGAGCAGTACTTC
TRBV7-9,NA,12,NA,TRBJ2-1,CASSPRGLGQFF,TGTGCCAGCAGCCCCAGAGGGCTCGGTCAGTTCTTC
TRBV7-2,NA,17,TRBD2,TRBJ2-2,CASSSSLGGGYTGELFF,TGTGCCAGCAGCTCATCCCTCGGGGGAGGGTACACCGGGGAGCTGTTTTTT
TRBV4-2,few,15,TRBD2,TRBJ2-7,CASSQEAGVAYEQYF,TGTGCCAGCAGCCAAGAGGCGGGAGTGGCCTACGAGCAGTACTTC
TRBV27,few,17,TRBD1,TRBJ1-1,CASSLSGRTGMNTEAFF,TGTGCCAGCAGTTTATCCGGGAGGACAGGGATGAACACTGAAGCTTTCTTT
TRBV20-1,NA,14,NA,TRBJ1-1,CSARTGERWTEAFF,TGCAGTGCTAGAACGGGGGAAAGGTGGACTGAAGCTTTCTTT
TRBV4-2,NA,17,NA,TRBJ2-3,CASSQEDRDLNTDTQYF,TGTGCCAGCAGCCAAGAAGACCGGGACCTCAACACAGATACGCAGTATTTT
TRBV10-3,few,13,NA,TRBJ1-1,CAIRSDRNNEAFF,TGTGCCATCAGGTCAGACAGAAACAATGAAGCTTTCTTT
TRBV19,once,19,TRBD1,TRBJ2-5,CASSMWTGGERRDQETQYF,TGTGCCAGTAGTATGTGGACAGGGGGCGAACGGCGAGACCAAGAGACCCAGTACTTC
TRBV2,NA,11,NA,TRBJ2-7,CASTLSYEQYF,TGTGCCAGCACCCTCTCCTACGAGCAGTACTTC
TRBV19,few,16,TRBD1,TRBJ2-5,CASSILPGQGGETQYF,TGTGCCAGTAGTATACTTCCTGGACAGGGGGGGGAGACCCAGTACTTC
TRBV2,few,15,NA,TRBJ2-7,CASRARVSFSYEQYF,TGTGCCAGCAGGGCAAGGGTTAGCTTCTCCTACGAGCAGTACTTC
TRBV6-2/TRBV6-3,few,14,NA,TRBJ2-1,CASSYSIQGDEQFF,TGTGCCAGCAGTTACTCTATCCAGGGCGATGAGCAGTTCTTC
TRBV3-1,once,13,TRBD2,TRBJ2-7,CASSSLSQREFYF,TGTGCCAGCAGTTCTTTGTCTCAGCGGGAGTTCTACTTC
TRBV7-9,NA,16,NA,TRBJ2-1,CASSPPASDKYNEQFF,TGTGCCAGCAGCCCCCCCGCTAGCGACAAGTACAATGAGCAGTTCTTC
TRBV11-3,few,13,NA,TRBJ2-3,CASSLGGTDTQYF,TGTGCCAGCAGCTTAGGAGGGACAGATACGCAGTATTTT
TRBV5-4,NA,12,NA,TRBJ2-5,CASSLPGGTQYF,TGTGCCAGCAGCTTACCGGGCGGGACCCAGTACTTC
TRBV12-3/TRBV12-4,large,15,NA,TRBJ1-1,CASSYRREMNTEAFF,TGTGCCAGCAGTTACCGCAGGGAAATGAACACTGAAGCTTTCTTT
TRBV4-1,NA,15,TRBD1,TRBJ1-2,CASSQADREGSGYTF,TGCGCCAGCAGCCAAGCTGACAGGGAAGGAAGTGGCTACACCTTC
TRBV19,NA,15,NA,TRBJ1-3,CASSRQLLSGNTIYF,TGTGCCAGTAGCCGACAGCTCCTCTCTGGAAACACCATATATTTT
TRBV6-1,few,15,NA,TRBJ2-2,CASSEFLGNTGELFF,TGTGCCAGCAGTGAGTTTTTGGGGAACACCGGGGAGCTGTTTTTT
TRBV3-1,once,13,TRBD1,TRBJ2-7,CASSHPDRDEQYF,TGTGCCAGCAGCCATCCGGACAGGGACGAGCAGTACTTC
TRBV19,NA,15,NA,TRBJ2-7,CASSIAWSDYYEQYF,TGTGCCAGTAGTATCGCTTGGTCCGATTACTACGAGCAGTACTTC
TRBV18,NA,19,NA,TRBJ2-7,CASSPSFQDSTIDSYEQYF,TGTGCCAGCTCACCAAGTTTCCAGGACAGCACTATAGACTCCTACGAGCAGTACTTC
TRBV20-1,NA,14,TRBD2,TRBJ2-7,CSASPSSGVLEQYF,TGCAGTGCTAGTCCTTCTAGCGGGGTTCTCGAGCAGTACTTC
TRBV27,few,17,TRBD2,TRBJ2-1,CASSLELAGGGRYEQFF,TGTGCCAGCAGTCTCGAATTAGCGGGTGGGGGGAGATATGAGCAGTTCTTC
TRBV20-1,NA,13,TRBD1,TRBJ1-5,CSASDRGNQPQHF,TGCAGTGCTTCCGACAGGGGCAATCAGCCCCAGCATTTT
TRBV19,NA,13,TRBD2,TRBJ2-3,CASSLARGDTQYF,TGTGCCAGTTCACTAGCGAGGGGAGATACGCAGTATTTT
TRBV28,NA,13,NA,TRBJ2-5,CASSLRPGETQYF,TGTGCCAGCAGTTTAAGACCCGGGGAGACCCAGTACTTC
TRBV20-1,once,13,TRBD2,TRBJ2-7,CSALRTSGGEQYF,TGCAGTGCCCTCAGGACTAGCGGGGGCGAGCAGTACTTC
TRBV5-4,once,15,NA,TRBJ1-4,CASSSLDGINEKLFF,TGTGCCAGCAGCTCCCTAGACGGGATTAATGAAAAACTGTTTTTT
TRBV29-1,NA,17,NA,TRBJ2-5,CSVGGWAGEIPQETQYF,TGCAGCGTTGGGGGTTGGGCAGGGGAAATTCCGCAAGAGACCCAGTACTTC
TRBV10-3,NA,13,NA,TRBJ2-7,CAISEPGRYEQYF,TGTGCCATCAGTGAGCCAGGTCGGTACGAGCAGTACTTC
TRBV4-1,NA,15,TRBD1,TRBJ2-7,CASSQEPGQTYEQYF,TGCGCCAGCAGCCAAGAGCCGGGACAGACCTACGAGCAGTACTTC
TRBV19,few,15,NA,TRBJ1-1,CASSIGGRRETEAFF,TGTGCCAGTAGTATAGGGGGTCGCAGGGAAACTGAAGCTTTCTTT
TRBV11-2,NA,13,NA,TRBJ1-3,CASSFLSGNTIYF,TGTGCCAGCAGCTTCCTCTCTGGAAACACCATATATTTT
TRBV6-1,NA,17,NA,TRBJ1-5,CASKPWRGSLGNQPQHF,TGTGCCAGCAAACCTTGGCGGGGGAGCTTAGGCAATCAGCCCCAGCATTTT
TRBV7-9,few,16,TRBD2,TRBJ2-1,CASSNREWEGRDEQFF,TGTGCCAGCAGCAACCGGGAATGGGAGGGCCGCGATGAGCAGTTCTTC
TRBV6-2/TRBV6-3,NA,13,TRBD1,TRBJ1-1,CAGQGAIGTEAFF,TGTGCCGGACAGGGGGCCATTGGCACTGAAGCTTTCTTT
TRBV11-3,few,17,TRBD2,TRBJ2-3,CASSLALAGGIADTQYF,TGTGCCAGCAGCTTAGCTCTAGCGGGAGGTATTGCAGATACGCAGTATTTT
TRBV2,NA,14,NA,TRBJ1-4,CASTQSLNNEKLFF,TGTGCCAGCACCCAAAGTCTAAATAATGAAAAACTGTTTTTT
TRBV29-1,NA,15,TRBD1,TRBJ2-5,CSVEEGTGGTETQYF,TGCAGCGTTGAAGAGGGCACAGGGGGCACGGAGACCCAGTACTTC
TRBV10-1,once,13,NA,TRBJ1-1,CASRAGVVTEAFF,TGCGCCAGCAGAGCAGGGGTCGTCACTGAAGCTTTCTTT
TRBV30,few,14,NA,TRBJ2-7,CACGAREATYEQYF,TGTGCCTGTGGAGCAAGGGAGGCTACCTACGAGCAGTACTTC
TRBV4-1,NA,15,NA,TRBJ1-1,CASSQDSQGVTEAFF,TGCGCCAGCAGCCAAGATTCCCAGGGAGTCACTGAAGCTTTCTTT
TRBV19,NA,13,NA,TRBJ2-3,CASSVLGGDTQYF,TGTGCCAGTAGTGTCCTGGGGGGAGATACGCAGTATTTT
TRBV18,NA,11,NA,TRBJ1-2,CASSRALVYTF,TGTGCCAGCTCTCGGGCTCTAGTCTACACCTTC
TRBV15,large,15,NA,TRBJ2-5,CATSRDLAVQETQYF,TGTGCCACCAGCAGAGATTTGGCGGTACAAGAGACCCAGTACTTC
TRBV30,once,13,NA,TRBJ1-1,CAWRVPGGTEAFF,TGTGCCTGGAGGGTGCCGGGGGGCACTGAAGCTTTCTTT
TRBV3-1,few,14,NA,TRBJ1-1,CASSPKRSTPVAFF,TGTGCCAGCAGCCCTAAGAGGTCCACACCGGTGGCTTTCTTT